A single sample is the source of the 14 T cell receptor beta chains below, sequenced in a study of spatial heterogeneity in lung cancer. TCRdb called the 5' RACE reads again in MiXCR, with one record for every CDR3 protein. The data show about 17,000 distinct CDR3 sequences, around a fifth seen once. Specified time point: sample taken at primary tumor resection. Unsorted tumor, nontumor lung tissue or cryopreserved PBMC supplied the whole RNA. This material consisted of PBMCs, taken at surgery. The origin of the receptors is a female donor with early-stage non-small cell lung cancer.

The chain carries TRBV4-3 and TRBJ2-7, with D perhaps TRBD2 (6 bases). CDR1 is LGHNA, CDR2 YSLEER, per germline. Trimming shortened V by 0 bases and J by 4 bases, and 16 bases separated the two germline ends. The CDR3 runs 16 residues. CDR3 DNA: TGCGCCAGCAGCCAAGATATGGGGGGAGCCTCTTACGAGCAGTACTTC. It encodes CASSQDMGGASYEQYF.

This clonotype was found a few times. This chain links TRBV24-1 with TRBJ2-1; D perhaps matches TRBD2 (7 bases). The V gene's germline CDR1 is KGHDR and CDR2 SFDVKD. Trimming left V 2 bases short and J 10 bases short, with 20 bases between. CDR3 size: 16 residues. CDR3 coding DNA: TGTGCCACCAGTGATTCGGGGGCGGGAGTCTCGGGAGAGCAGTTCTTC. Amino acid sequence: CATSDSGAGVSGEQFF.

This clonotype was detected many times. Here the CDR3 DNA reads TGTGCCAGCAGCTTACAGGGGGGCTCCTACAATGAGCAGTTCTTC. Its protein product is CASSLQGGSYNEQFF. The gene calls are TRBV6-2 or TRBV6-3 and TRBJ2-1, with 8 nucleotides matching TRBD1. The CDR3 runs 15 residues. Germline V gives CDR1 MNHEY, CDR2 SVGEGT. With 6 bases clipped from V and 0 bases from J, the junction kept 4 bases outside the gene matches.

The chain is built from TRBV27 and TRBJ1-2; TRBD1 matches 10 bases. Germline V gene lookup returns CDR1 MNHEY and CDR2 SMNVEV (reference sequence). CDR3 size: 15 residues. J lost 7 bases, V lost 0 bases, and 5 bases had no gene match. In nucleotides, the CDR3 is TGTGCCAGCAGTTTATCCGTGGGACAGGGGTTTGGCTACACCTTC. Residues: CASSLSVGQGFGYTF.

This clonotype was picked up many times. The rearrangement joins TRBV7-8 to TRBJ1-1, with D unclear. Germline V gene lookup returns CDR1 SGHVS and CDR2 FQNEAQ. This CDR3 comprises 12 residues. The germline V and J ends were trimmed by 5 bases and 0 bases, with 4 bases remaining between them. In DNA form, the CDR3 reads TGTGCCAGCAGCCCATTGAACACTGAAGCTTTCTTT. Its translation: CASSPLNTEAFF.

The chain couples TRBV6-1 to TRBJ1-2; D not certain. Germline lookup yields CDR1 MNHNS and CDR2 SASEGT. Trimming pared 6 bases from V and 4 bases from J, leaving 9 bases between. This CDR3 is 12 amino acids long. The CDR3 region has the DNA TGTGCCAGCAGGCCAATCCCCTATGGCTACACCTTC. Translation: CASRPIPYGYTF.

This clonotype is medium-sized by share. This rearrangement joins TRBV4-2 to TRBJ2-7; tentatively, D is TRBD1 or TRBD2 (5 bases each). Germline values: CDR1 LGHNA, CDR2 YNFKEQ. Trimming pared 1 base from V and 3 bases from J, leaving 13 bases between. The CDR3 covers 15 residues. The CDR3 region has the DNA TGTGCCAGCAGCCAAGCCCCGGGACGGAGCTACGAGCAGTACTTC. This translates into CASSQAPGRSYEQYF.

The rearrangement links TRBV6-2 or TRBV6-3 to TRBJ1-3; the D gene is possibly TRBD1 (5 bases). CDR1 and CDR2 from the germline V gene are MNHEY and SVGEGT. V gave up 0 bases and J gave up 0 bases, with 21 bases separating them. This CDR3 region has 20 residues. Here the CDR3 DNA reads TGTGCCAGCAGTTACTCGAATATACCGCATATGACAGTCTCTGGAAACACCATATATTTT. Translation gives CASSYSNIPHMTVSGNTIYF.

This clonotype showed up many times. The rearrangement joins TRBV4-3 to TRBJ2-1; TRBD2 agrees at 12 bases. The V gene end was trimmed by 2 bases and the J gene end by 9 bases; junction bases not matched to a gene: 8. Germline V CDR1 and CDR2: LGHNA, YSLEER. The CDR3 contains 16 residues. CDR3 nucleotide sequence: TGCGCCAGCAGCCAACAGGCGGGACTAGCGGGCGGTGAGCAGTTCTTC. Its protein product is CASSQQAGLAGGEQFF.

In its sample, this clonotype is medium-sized. The rearrangement uses TRBV7-2 and TRBJ1-2; D possibly corresponds to TRBD1 (6 bases). The CDR3 is 15 amino acids. Germline V lookup: CDR1 SGHTA, CDR2 FQGNSA. Trimming stripped 2 bases from V and 0 bases from J, with 10 bases between. The CDR3 reads CASSLRGGANYGYTF. Here the CDR3 DNA reads TGTGCCAGCAGCTTACGCGGGGGCGCTAACTATGGCTACACCTTC.

The sample holds many counts of this clonotype. For the CDR3, the DNA is TGTGCCAGCAGCTTAGCTAGCGGGACTCACAATGAGCAGTTCTTC. This codes for CASSLASGTHNEQFF. V is TRBV7-2 and J is TRBJ2-1; 8 bases match TRBD2. V was clipped by 0 bases and J by 5 bases; unmatched bases: 3. Germline lookup yields CDR1 SGHTA and CDR2 FQGNSA. This CDR3 has 15 amino acids.

This clonotype came up many times. The chain combines TRBV12-3 or TRBV12-4 with TRBJ1-2; 7 bases align to TRBD1. V was clipped by 6 bases and J by 6 bases; unmatched bases: 10. This CDR3 has 14 amino acids. The CDR3 nucleotides are TGTGCCAGCAGAAGACAGGGAGTATCAGATGGCTACACCTTC. This translates into CASRRQGVSDGYTF.

In its sample, this clonotype is medium-sized. The chain joins TRBV10-3 to TRBJ1-5; D possibly corresponds to TRBD1 (5 bases). Looked up from germline, CDR1 is ENHRY and CDR2 is SYGVKD. V was cut by 8 bases and J by 0 bases, with 11 bases left in between. The length of the CDR3 is 14 residues. The CDR3 is CAIGATNSNQPQHF. CDR3 sequence (DNA): TGTGCCATCGGGGCAACTAATAGCAATCAGCCCCAGCATTTT.

This clonotype was observed at least ten times. The CDR3 spells CASSEQGGVGDTQYF. In nucleotides, the CDR3 is TGTGCCAGCAGTGAACAGGGAGGCGTGGGAGATACGCAGTATTTT. The chain links TRBV6-1 to TRBJ2-3, with D perhaps TRBD2 (6 bases). The CDR3 is 15 amino acids. In germline, CDR1 is MNHNS, CDR2 SASEGT. V lost 2 bases and J lost 5, with 14 bases in between.